The rows below give T cell receptor beta chains drawn from one sample of a study of T-cell reconstitution after alpha-beta-depleted transplantation in children. TCRdb independently ran MiXCR on the PCR reads; one entry per CDR3 protein. This sample has around 370,000 distinct CDR3 sequences; 15% to 20% occur once, and the top ten carry around 41%. The specimen was PBMCs, mostly from graft donor cells, collected 360 days after TCRalphabeta/CD19-depleted stem cell transplant. The receptors derive from a male patient aged 2-15 years who had a stem cell transplant for acute lymphoblastic leukemia, so the T cells may come from the graft donor. The CDR3 runs from the conserved cysteine through the conserved F or W.

j_gene,v_gene,CDR3aa
TRBJ2-7,TRBV29-1,CSTLGDRGTSGSYEQYF
TRBJ2-3,TRBV7-9,CASSLGPRFADTQYF
TRBJ1-4,TRBV10-3,CASSPVVNEKLFF
TRBJ2-2,TRBV4-2,CASSQTSPFEELFF
TRBJ2-2,TRBV7-8,CASSYIAGELAGELFF
TRBJ1-4,TRBV27,CASRGGGQGTNEKLFF
TRBJ1-1,TRBV10-3,CAIRQGHEEAFF
TRBJ2-3,TRBV7-9,CASGDRGSTDTQYF
TRBJ2-3,TRBV7-9,CAGAVSTDTQYF
TRBJ2-7,TRBV10-2,CACSLRLAGGWTYEQYF
TRBJ2-7,TRBV29-1,CSVVHNSYEQYF
TRBJ2-4,TRBV29-1,CSVGGELGDIQYF
TRBJ2-6,TRBV6-2/TRBV6-3,CASSSTGRRSSGANVLTF
TRBJ2-1,TRBV11-1,CASSFRPSVNEQFF
TRBJ1-1,TRBV3-1,CASMPHRDNTEAFF
TRBJ2-5,TRBV5-1,CASSLGDRNKRTQYF
TRBJ2-4,TRBV5-6,CASSFGPLLAKNIQYF
TRBJ2-1,TRBV7-8,CASSRSLELTSEQFF
TRBJ2-5,TRBV14,CASSHRDTYQETQYF
TRBJ2-2,TRBV28,CASTRLRVDTGELFF
TRBJ2-7,TRBV5-1,CASSLGTSVYEQYF
TRBJ1-6,TRBV12-3/TRBV12-4,CASSLNRFSPLHF
TRBJ2-3,TRBV5-4,CASELWTSGGMGTDTQYF
TRBJ2-3,TRBV28,CASRTRVGSDTQYF
TRBJ1-1,TRBV25-1,CASSDNRLSLSPAFF
TRBJ2-3,TRBV13,CASSFGGTRTDTQYF
TRBJ2-7,TRBV20-1,CSAAKRTGASYEQYF
TRBJ2-1,TRBV7-2,CASSLAGTGTNNEQFF
TRBJ2-1,TRBV5-1,CASSPLAGVNNEQFF